A few counts support the clone carrying this T cell receptor (beta chain). Its cognate antigen is unknown. The germline CDR1 and CDR2 sequences are MDHEN and SYDVKM. V lost 7 bases and J 2 bases, leaving 18 bases between the germline ends. There are 15 residues in the CDR3. The data originate from a study of OX40 agonist ivuxolimab in advanced cancers. Study context: Patients received the agonistic anti-OX40 (CD134) antibody ivuxolimab.

Whole-study findings and limits: There were, on average, more expanded clones in CD8+ T cells than in CD4+.

Clones were sequenced by immunoSEQ multiplex PCR, and TCRdb holds only the in-frame ones, with some missing. The sample carries approximately 27,000 clones, around 80% recorded once. The material sequenced was CD4+ or CD8+ T cells sorted from blood, taken in a trial of the OX40 agonist ivuxolimab. The chain employs TRBV28 and TRBJ2-7; D uncertain. The source of this sequence is an adult with an advanced solid tumor such as melanoma, head and neck, liver or kidney cancer. This chain's CDR3 is CASTPPGASTYEQYF. The CDR3 DNA is TGTGCCAGCACCCCCCCAGGTGCTTCCACCTACGAGCAGTACTTC.